The present entry profiles one TCR beta chain with its context. Second doses were pooled across both intervals (about 4 or about 12 weeks). Profiled with immunoSEQ multiplex PCR; TCRdb holds only in-frame clones, not every one. The data show 150,000 or so clones, more than 85% seen once. This sample was taken from a study of T cell responses to AZD1222 COVID-19 vaccine. V gave up 0 bases and J gave up 2 bases; unmatched junction bases: 8. This CDR3 is built from 17 residues. The germline CDR1 and CDR2 sequences are SGDLS and YYNGEE. This sequence was found in an adult who received the AZD1222 COVID-19 vaccine. J is TRBJ2-1 and V is TRBV9, with TRBD2 matching over 7 bases. The sequencing used peripheral blood, collected 28 days after the second AZD1222 dose. CDR3 bases: TGTGCCAGCAGCGTAGTGGACGGGAGGCCCCCCTACAATGAGCAGTTCTTC. Protein product: CASSVVDGRPPYNEQFF.